These 10 T cell receptor beta chains originate from one sample sequenced in a study of CD8 T cells in Susac syndrome. RNA was extracted with the RNeasy kit, and a quantity of roughly 0.5 to 1 ug was reverse transcribed using random hexamers. TCRdb fed the immunoSEQ multiplex PCR reads into MiXCR, producing one record per CDR3 protein. The sample lists more than 150,000 distinct CDR3 sequences; approximately 96% were seen once. Sequenced material: CD8+ T cells from PBMCs. These receptors were obtained from a human donor with multiple sclerosis.

The chain employs TRBV4-1 and TRBJ2-2, with D possibly being TRBD1 (5 bases). Germline V gives CDR1 MGHRA, CDR2 YSYEKL. The CDR3 length is 17 residues. Trimming removed 0 bases at V and 3 bases at J, with 14 bases between. The CDR3 loop reads CASSQEAQEQDTGELFF. In DNA form, the CDR3 reads TGCGCCAGCAGCCAAGAGGCCCAAGAACAGGACACCGGGGAGCTGTTTTTT.

The genes are TRBV20-1 and TRBJ1-1; D might be TRBD1 (6 bases). Germline V gene lookup returns CDR1 DFQATT and CDR2 SNEGSKA (reference sequence). The germline V and J ends were trimmed by 6 bases and 5 bases, with 31 bases remaining between them. The CDR3 spans 18 residues. CDR3 loop: CSAGGLGGRGGLETEAFF. DNA for the CDR3: TGCAGTGCCGGCGGGCTAGGGGGGCGCGGGGGCCTTGAGACTGAAGCTTTCTTT.

J is TRBJ2-7 and V is TRBV5-6; no reliable D call. V lost 0 bases and J lost 1, with 14 bases in between. The CDR3 runs to 16 residues. The germline V gene has CDR1 SGHDT and CDR2 YYEEEE. CDR3 loop: CASSLGQWGRSYEQYF. CDR3 in DNA: TGTGCCAGCAGCTTGGGGCAGTGGGGAAGGTCCTACGAGCAGTACTTC.

This clonotype has just one count. The chain is built from TRBV9 and TRBJ2-3; D gene uncertain. The CDR3 runs to 14 residues. Germline V gene sequence: CDR1 SGDLS, CDR2 YYNGEE. V gave up 4 bases and J gave up 4 bases, with 13 bases separating them. CDR3 region: CASSSSGWSDTQYF. CDR3 nucleotides: TGTGCCAGCAGCTCTTCGGGCTGGTCAGATACGCAGTATTTT.

The chain recombines TRBV4-2 with TRBJ2-1, with 11 bases lining up with TRBD2. Germline loops: CDR1 LGHNA, CDR2 YNFKEQ. This CDR3 is 16 amino acids long. V lost 0 bases to trimming and J lost 4 bases; unmatched junction nucleotides: 2. DNA for the CDR3: TGTGCCAGCAGCCAAGATCTAGCGGGGGGTTACAATGAGCAGTTCTTC. Protein: CASSQDLAGGYNEQFF.

The rearrangement joins TRBV4-1 to TRBJ2-1; 11 nucleotides match TRBD2. The CDR3 loop spans 14 amino acids. V shed 6 bases and J 8 bases; nucleotides not matched to a gene: 6. The V gene's germline CDR1 is MGHRA and CDR2 YSYEKL. The CDR3 DNA sequence: TGCGCCAGCAGACCTAGCGGGGGGATCGATGAGCAGTTCTTC. This codes for CASRPSGGIDEQFF.

The chain links TRBV7-9 to TRBJ1-2; a weak D match, TRBD1 (5 bases). Germline loops: CDR1 SEHNR, CDR2 FQNEAQ (reference sequence). With 3 bases removed from V and 6 bases from J, the gap between germline ends came to 5 bases. The length of the CDR3 is 11 residues. CDR3 loop: CASSLDNGYTF. The DNA of the CDR3 is TGTGCCAGCAGCTTGGACAATGGCTACACCTTC.

The rearrangement uses TRBV6-2 or TRBV6-3 and TRBJ2-3; weak D call: TRBD1 (6 bases). This CDR3 region has 15 residues. The germline V gene encodes CDR1 MNHEY and CDR2 SVGEGT. Trimming removed 5 bases from V and 0 bases from J, with 12 bases in between. CDR3 nucleotides: TGTGCCAGCAGTCCTCCGGACAGAAGCACAGATACGCAGTATTTT. It specifies CASSPPDRSTDTQYF.

This clonotype was seen a single time. The J gene is TRBJ2-1, the V gene TRBV20-1; D could derive from TRBD1 or TRBD2 (5 bases each). This CDR3 contains 14 residues. Germline V gives CDR1 DFQATT, CDR2 SNEGSKA (reference sequence). V shed 2 bases and J shed 9 bases, with 17 bases lying between them. The CDR3 nucleotides are TGCAGTGCTAGAAGGGACCCCCCCTCCGGTGAGCAGTTCTTC. Protein: CSARRDPPSGEQFF.

The V and J genes are TRBV11-2 and TRBJ2-1; 9 bases agree with TRBD2. V dropped 7 bases and J dropped 4; count of bases not matched to a gene: 11. Germline CDR1 is SGHAT and CDR2 is FQNNGV. This CDR3 has 16 amino acids. The CDR3 sequence is CASTPWGAGGYNEQFF. CDR3 coding DNA: TGTGCCAGCACCCCCTGGGGAGCGGGGGGTTACAATGAGCAGTTCTTC.